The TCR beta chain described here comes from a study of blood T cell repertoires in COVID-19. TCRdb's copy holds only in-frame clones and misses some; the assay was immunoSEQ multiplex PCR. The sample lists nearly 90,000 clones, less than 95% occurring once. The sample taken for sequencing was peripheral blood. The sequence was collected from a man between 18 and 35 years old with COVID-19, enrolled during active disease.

CDR3 coding DNA: TGTGCCAGCAGACTGGACAGGGACACTGAAGCTTTCTTT. Residues: CASRLDRDTEAFF. The V call is TRBV12-3 or TRBV12-4, the J call TRBJ1-1; 8 bases line up with TRBD1. This CDR3 region has 13 residues. The V segment lost 6 bases and the J segment 3 bases; nucleotides outside the gene matches: 3.